The rows below give T cell receptor beta chains drawn from one sample of a study of T cells in Graves' hyperthyroidism and ophthalmopathy. TCRdb used MiXCR to reprocess the multiplex PCR reads, holding one entry per CDR3 protein. Among about 700,000 distinct CDR3 sequences, about 45% were seen once, and the ten largest hold approximately 6.8%. Material: peripheral blood or thyroid tissue (not recorded which). The receptors come from an adult man with Graves' disease, either hyperthyroidism or ophthalmopathy (not recorded which). CDR3s include the opening cysteine and the closing phenylalanine or tryptophan. Fields, in order: D gene, clone size, V gene, CDR3 length, J gene, CDR3 protein, CDR3 DNA. D genes are given only for firm matches. Not every row has a clone size; where given, it reads once, few, many or a size class.

D gene: .; clone size: few; V gene: TRBV5-1; CDR3 length: 13; J gene: TRBJ2-7; CDR3 protein: CASSLSLTSEQYF; CDR3 DNA: TGCGCCAGCAGCTTGTCCCTCACGAGCGAGCAGTACTTC
D gene: .; clone size: .; V gene: TRBV12-3/TRBV12-4; CDR3 length: 16; J gene: TRBJ1-6; CDR3 protein: CASSLSRFLLNSPLHF; CDR3 DNA: TGTGCCAGCAGTTTAAGTCGATTTCTCCTCAATTCACCCCTCCACTTT
D gene: .; clone size: .; V gene: TRBV24-1; CDR3 length: 13; J gene: TRBJ2-5; CDR3 protein: CAWSTGIQETQYF; CDR3 DNA: TGTGCCTGGAGTACAGGGATCCAAGAGACCCAGTACTTC
D gene: .; clone size: many; V gene: TRBV29-1; CDR3 length: 14; J gene: TRBJ2-5; CDR3 protein: CSVEDQGRVQTQYF; CDR3 DNA: TGCAGCGTTGAAGATCAGGGCAGGGTCCAGACCCAGTACTTC
D gene: TRBD1; clone size: .; V gene: TRBV24-1; CDR3 length: 14; J gene: TRBJ1-3; CDR3 protein: CATSVTGAGNTIYF; CDR3 DNA: TGTGCCACCAGTGTCACAGGGGCAGGAAACACCATATATTTT
D gene: .; clone size: .; V gene: TRBV25-1; CDR3 length: 15; J gene: TRBJ1-4; CDR3 protein: CASGKTGPGDEKLFF; CDR3 DNA: TGTGCCAGCGGGAAGACCGGGCCAGGCGATGAAAAACTGTTTTTT
D gene: .; clone size: many; V gene: TRBV19; CDR3 length: 15; J gene: TRBJ1-2; CDR3 protein: CASSMRGRTNYGYTF; CDR3 DNA: TGTGCCAGTAGTATGCGGGGCAGGACCAACTATGGCTACACCTTC
D gene: .; clone size: .; V gene: TRBV7-9; CDR3 length: 12; J gene: TRBJ2-7; CDR3 protein: CASSFRERGQYF; CDR3 DNA: TGTGCCAGCAGCTTCCGGGAGAGAGGGCAGTACTTC
D gene: .; clone size: few; V gene: TRBV29-1; CDR3 length: 13; J gene: TRBJ2-7; CDR3 protein: CSVEKAHAYEQYF; CDR3 DNA: TGCAGCGTTGAAAAAGCGCACGCCTACGAGCAGTACTTC
D gene: TRBD1; clone size: .; V gene: TRBV29-1; CDR3 length: 12; J gene: TRBJ1-1; CDR3 protein: CSVEDRGEWAFF; CDR3 DNA: TGCAGCGTTGAGGACAGGGGAGAATGGGCTTTCTTT
D gene: .; clone size: .; V gene: TRBV15; CDR3 length: 14; J gene: TRBJ1-4; CDR3 protein: CATSRDRGDEKLFF; CDR3 DNA: TGTGCCACCAGCAGAGATCGGGGAGATGAAAAACTGTTTTTT
D gene: .; clone size: .; V gene: TRBV19; CDR3 length: 15; J gene: TRBJ1-5; CDR3 protein: CASSTTVSSNQPQHF; CDR3 DNA: TGTGCCAGTAGTACTACAGTGAGTAGCAATCAGCCCCAGCATTTT
D gene: .; clone size: .; V gene: TRBV29-1; CDR3 length: 12; J gene: TRBJ1-1; CDR3 protein: CSGLQGLPEAFF; CDR3 DNA: TGCAGTGGGCTACAGGGTCTCCCTGAAGCTTTCTTT
D gene: TRBD2; clone size: .; V gene: TRBV25-1; CDR3 length: 15; J gene: TRBJ2-5; CDR3 protein: CASSSGGGLIETQYF; CDR3 DNA: TGTGCCAGCAGTAGCGGGGGGGGACTCATAGAGACCCAGTACTTC
D gene: .; clone size: .; V gene: TRBV24-1; CDR3 length: 12; J gene: TRBJ2-5; CDR3 protein: CATSGGGETQYF; CDR3 DNA: TGTGCCACCAGTGGGGGTGGGGAGACCCAGTACTTC
D gene: TRBD2; clone size: .; V gene: TRBV10-3; CDR3 length: 12; J gene: TRBJ2-5; CDR3 protein: CATGRTRETQYF; CDR3 DNA: TGTGCCACCGGGAGGACTAGAGAGACCCAGTACTTC
D gene: .; clone size: few; V gene: TRBV7-3; CDR3 length: 16; J gene: TRBJ2-2; CDR3 protein: CASRRGAGSVTGELFF; CDR3 DNA: TGTGCCAGCAGGCGCGGGGCGGGGTCTGTCACCGGGGAGCTGTTTTTT
D gene: TRBD1; clone size: few; V gene: TRBV19; CDR3 length: 14; J gene: TRBJ1-4; CDR3 protein: CASSDRATNEKLFF; CDR3 DNA: TGTGCCAGTAGTGACAGGGCAACTAATGAAAAACTGTTTTTT
D gene: .; clone size: .; V gene: TRBV7-4; CDR3 length: 15; J gene: TRBJ1-3; CDR3 protein: CASSAWGLTGNTIYF; CDR3 DNA: TGTGCCAGCAGCGCCTGGGGCCTCACTGGAAACACCATATATTTT
D gene: TRBD1; clone size: .; V gene: TRBV25-1; CDR3 length: 13; J gene: TRBJ1-1; CDR3 protein: CASSTSGQGGAFF; CDR3 DNA: TGTGCCAGCAGCACCTCGGGACAGGGCGGCGCTTTCTTT
D gene: .; clone size: many; V gene: TRBV29-1; CDR3 length: 15; J gene: TRBJ1-5; CDR3 protein: CSVPPHGVRHQPQHF; CDR3 DNA: TGCAGCGTCCCGCCGCATGGGGTACGACATCAGCCCCAGCATTTT
D gene: TRBD2; clone size: .; V gene: TRBV25-1; CDR3 length: 15; J gene: TRBJ2-5; CDR3 protein: CASSEWTSDQETQYF; CDR3 DNA: TGTGCCAGCAGTGAATGGACTAGCGACCAAGAGACCCAGTACTTC
D gene: TRBD2; clone size: few; V gene: TRBV5-1; CDR3 length: 15; J gene: TRBJ2-7; CDR3 protein: CASRITSGPSYEQYF; CDR3 DNA: TGCGCCAGCAGAATCACTAGCGGGCCGTCCTACGAGCAGTACTTC
D gene: .; clone size: .; V gene: TRBV5-1; CDR3 length: 16; J gene: TRBJ1-6; CDR3 protein: CASSPRTGYPNSPLHF; CDR3 DNA: TGCGCCAGCAGTCCCAGAACAGGGTACCCCAATTCACCCCTCCACTTT
D gene: .; clone size: .; V gene: TRBV24-1; CDR3 length: 15; J gene: TRBJ1-5; CDR3 protein: CATSSLVRALQPQHF; CDR3 DNA: TGTGCCACCAGTAGTCTCGTTAGGGCCCTTCAGCCCCAGCATTTT